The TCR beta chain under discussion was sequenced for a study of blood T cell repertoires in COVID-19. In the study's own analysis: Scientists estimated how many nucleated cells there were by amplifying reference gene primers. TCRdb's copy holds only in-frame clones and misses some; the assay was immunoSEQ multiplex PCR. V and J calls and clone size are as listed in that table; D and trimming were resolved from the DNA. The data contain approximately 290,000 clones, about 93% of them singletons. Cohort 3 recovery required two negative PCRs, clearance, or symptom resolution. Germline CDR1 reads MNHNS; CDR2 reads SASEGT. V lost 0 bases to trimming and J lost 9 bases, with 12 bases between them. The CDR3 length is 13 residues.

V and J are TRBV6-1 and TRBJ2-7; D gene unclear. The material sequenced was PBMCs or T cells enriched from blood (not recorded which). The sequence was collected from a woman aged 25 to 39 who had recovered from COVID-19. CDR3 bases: TGTGCCAGCAGTGAAGCCCTCGGAGCTCGGCAGTACTTC. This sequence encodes CASSEALGARQYF.